The 19 T cell receptor beta chains presented below share a single source sample, sequenced in a study of cytomegalovirus exposure and HLA in healthy donors. Amplification used 60 Vbeta primers and 13 Jbeta primers. Repertoires were generated with immunoSEQ multiplex PCR, while TCRdb's copy carries only in-frame clones and drops some. This sample's table has roughly 120,000 clones. The sequenced sample was PBMCs. These receptor sequences come from a young man in good health and CMV-seronegative.

Worth noting for this clone: The junction departs from germline at one end; a sequencing error may be responsible. The chain uses TRBV30 and TRBJ1-2; 8 nucleotides agree with TRBD1. CDR3 length: 10 residues. Looked up from germline, CDR1 is GTSNPN and CDR2 is SVGIG (reference sequence). CDR3 sequence: CAWSGRDRSF. The DNA for the CDR3 is TGTGCCTGGAGTGGCCGGGACAGGTCCTTC.

The rearrangement joins TRBV27 to TRBJ2-7; the D is unclear. Between the trimmed V and J ends, which lost 5 bases and 0 bases, there was a span of 5 bases. The CDR3 has 12 amino acids. Germline V gene data show CDR1 as MNHEY and CDR2 as SMNVEV (reference sequence). The CDR3 region is CASSPSSYEQYF. In DNA, the CDR3 is TGTGCCAGCAGTCCCAGCTCCTACGAGCAGTACTTC.

The chain recombines TRBV7-3 with TRBJ1-2; D gene uncertain. This CDR3 is 14 amino acids long. Germline-derived CDR1 and CDR2 are SGHTA and FQGTGA. With 3 bases removed from V and 5 bases from J, the gap between germline ends came to 13 bases. The CDR3 here is CASSFPGELYGYTF. The CDR3, as DNA: TGTGCCAGCAGCTTCCCTGGGGAGTTGTATGGCTACACCTTC.

The chain couples TRBV18 to TRBJ1-1, with 8 bases that match TRBD1. CDR3 length: 16 amino acids. V lost 2 bases, J lost 1 base, and 6 bases stayed unmatched. Germline-derived CDR1 and CDR2 are KGHSH and LQKENI. CDR3 in DNA: TGTGCCAGCTCACCAGGGACAGGCCGGGGGAACACTGAAGCTTTCTTT. It codes for CASSPGTGRGNTEAFF.

The genes are TRBV7-9 and TRBJ1-3; 8 positions agree with TRBD1. Per the germline V gene, CDR1 is SEHNR and CDR2 is FQNEAQ (reference sequence). The V and J ends lost 6 bases and 8 bases, in that order; junction bases with no gene match: 6. The CDR3 loop spans 13 amino acids. CDR3 protein: CASSLQGADTIYF. For the CDR3, the DNA is TGTGCCAGCAGTCTGCAGGGGGCGGACACCATATATTTT.

The V call is TRBV6-1, the J call TRBJ2-1; 9 bases line up with TRBD1. Germline CDR1 and CDR2: MNHNS and SASEGT. The trim removed 8 bases at V and 3 bases at J, leaving 2 bases unmatched. The CDR3 runs to 13 residues. The CDR3 DNA reads TGTGCCAGCGGGGACAGGGTCTACAATGAGCAGTTCTTC. Translating gives CASGDRVYNEQFF.

V gene TRBV6-1 combines with J gene TRBJ2-1, with 7 bases identical to TRBD1. The V and J ends lost 2 bases and 3 bases, in that order; junction bases with no gene match: 10. CDR3 length equals 17 residues. The V gene's germline CDR1 is MNHNS and CDR2 SASEGT. CDR3 sequence reads: CASSEKSWDRLYNEQFF. Here the CDR3 DNA reads TGTGCCAGCAGTGAAAAAAGTTGGGACAGACTCTACAATGAGCAGTTCTTC.

The J gene is TRBJ1-2, the V gene TRBV14; 9 bases are shared with TRBD1. V lost 4 bases to trimming and J lost 4 bases; unmatched junction nucleotides: 10. The CDR3 runs to 16 residues. Germline lookup yields CDR1 SGHDN and CDR2 FVKESK. CDR3 nucleotides: TGTGCCAGCAGCCCGGACAGGGGTCGGTCTTTCTATGGCTACACCTTC. Translation: CASSPDRGRSFYGYTF.

The CDR3 reads CASSIPSGGPNTGELFF. CDR3 nucleotide sequence: TGTGCCAGCAGTATACCATCAGGGGGCCCGAACACCGGGGAGCTGTTTTTT. This rearrangement joins TRBV9 to TRBJ2-2; 8 bases fit TRBD1. The V segment lost 5 bases and the J segment 0 bases; nucleotides outside the gene matches: 9. The germline V gene has CDR1 SGDLS and CDR2 YYNGEE. The CDR3 length is 17 residues.

The chain combines TRBV5-4 with TRBJ2-2, with 14 bases aligning to TRBD2. The CDR3 runs to 19 residues. Unmatched junction bases numbered 14, after V lost 4 bases and J lost 6 bases. From germline, CDR1 is SGHNT and CDR2 YYREEE (reference sequence). CDR3 bases: TGTGCCAGCAGCCCTTACGCTACGGGACTAGCGGGAGCCCCCGGGGAGCTGTTTTTT. Translation: CASSPYATGLAGAPGELFF.

The chain links TRBV9 to TRBJ2-7; 7 bases line up with TRBD2. The V gene's germline CDR1 is SGDLS and CDR2 YYNGEE. After removal of 7 bases from V and 3 bases from J, the junction contained 1 base not matched to a gene. This CDR3 is 11 amino acids long. The CDR3 sequence: CASGGGYEQYF. CDR3 bases: TGTGCCAGCGGGGGGGGCTACGAGCAGTACTTC.

This chain joins TRBV21-1 and TRBJ1-2; TRBD1, as called in the table, went unchecked against the DNA. TRBV21-1 is classified as a pseudogene. CDR3 length equals 13 residues. The CDR3: CASSKVADYGYTF. The CDR3, as DNA: TGTGCCAGCAGCAAAGTGGCAGACTATGGCTACACCTTC.

This rearrangement joins TRBV19 to TRBJ2-2, with 7 bases fitting TRBD1. CDR1 LNHDA and CDR2 SQIVND come from the germline V gene (reference sequence). The junction had 12 bases not matched to a gene; V was cut back by 5 bases and J by 0 bases. This CDR3 has 18 residues. The CDR3 sequence: CASSPDRVYSPNTGELFF. CDR3 nucleotides: TGTGCCAGTAGTCCTGACAGGGTGTACTCCCCGAACACCGGGGAGCTGTTTTTT.

The chain links TRBV5-4 to TRBJ1-2; a weak D match, TRBD1 (5 bases). The CDR3 length is 14 residues. V was trimmed by 1 base and J by 8 bases, leaving 15 bases between them. The V gene's germline CDR1 is SGHNT and CDR2 YYREEE (reference sequence). CDR3 sequence (DNA): TGTGCCAGCAGCTTGCCGGCAGGGCGGGAGGGCTACACCTTC. Protein product: CASSLPAGREGYTF. The complete variable domain, with remaining parts taken from reference TRBV5-4 and TRBJ1-2, reads ETGVTQSPTHLIKTRGQQVTLRCSSQSGHNTVSWYQQALGQGPQFIFQYYREEENGRGNFPPRFSGLQFPNYSSELNVNALELDDSALYLCASSLPAGREGYTFGSGTRLTVV.

This chain connects TRBV29-1 to TRBJ1-2, with D perhaps matching TRBD1 (6 bases). The CDR3 runs to 13 residues. V was cut by 1 base and J by 6 bases, with 12 bases left in between. Per germline, CDR1 SQVTM and CDR2 ANQGSEA. CDR3 in amino acids: CSVEAQGGDGYTF. In DNA, the CDR3 is TGCAGCGTTGAAGCACAGGGTGGGGATGGCTACACCTTC.

The genes are TRBV7-2 and TRBJ1-1; weak D call: TRBD1 (5 bases). This CDR3 spans 16 amino acids. V lost 1 base, J lost 0 bases, and 12 bases lay in between. Germline V lookup: CDR1 SGHTA, CDR2 FQGNSA. In DNA form, the CDR3 reads TGTGCCAGCAGCTTAGTGGGGGGTTCTATGAACACTGAAGCTTTCTTT. Amino acid sequence: CASSLVGGSMNTEAFF.

The rearrangement joins TRBV18 to TRBJ1-2, with unresolved D. The CDR3 has 15 amino acids. Germline-derived CDR1 and CDR2 are KGHSH and LQKENI. V was trimmed by 3 bases and J by 4 bases, leaving 15 bases between them. The CDR3 DNA is TGTGCCAGCTCACCCTATGATGGAGAAGGCTATGGCTACACCTTC. It codes for CASSPYDGEGYGYTF.

This chain joins TRBV19 and TRBJ2-7; TRBD1 is a possible D gene (6 bases). The CDR3 has 15 residues. CDR1 is LNHDA and CDR2 is SQIVND in the germline V gene (reference sequence). The V and J ends lost 2 bases and 4 bases respectively, with 15 bases between them. The DNA of the CDR3 is TGTGCCAGTAGTATAACAGCCAGGGGACCGTACGAGCAGTACTTC. This codes for CASSITARGPYEQYF. Variable domain in full (rest from reference TRBV19 and TRBJ2-7): DGGITQSPKYLFRKEGQNVTLSCEQNLNHDAMYWYRQDPGQGLRLIYYSQIVNDFQKGDIAEGYSVSREKKESFPLTVTSAQKNPTAFYLCASSITARGPYEQYFGPGTRLTVT.

V gene TRBV7-3 combines with J gene TRBJ2-7; 11 bases are shared with TRBD1. This CDR3 is built from 13 residues. In germline, CDR1 is SGHTA, CDR2 FQGTGA. V was clipped by 6 bases and J by 5 bases; unmatched bases: 3. CDR3 residues: CASRMGQGDEQYF. The CDR3 region has the DNA TGTGCCAGCAGGATGGGACAGGGGGACGAGCAGTACTTC.